The clone carrying this T cell receptor (beta chain) was counted between two and nine times. The target antigen is unknown. This sample stems from a study of STAT5B mutations in CD4+ large granular lymphocyte leukemia. General study findings and limits: Higher CD4+ than CD8+ T-LGLL clonality might reflect small sample size. TRBV06-family usage was enriched in top patient clones (8/27) versus controls (2/35). Main leukemic clonotypes were patient-specific, but about 25% appeared at low frequency elsewhere.

Germline V gene lookup returns CDR1 SGHAT and CDR2 FQNNGV. There are 17 residues in the CDR3. Deletions cut 0 bases from V and 0 bases from J, with 14 bases between. In the study's own analysis: The detection floor for productive clonotype frequency was 2.59 x 10-5. Sequencing used immunoSEQ multiplex PCR; TCRdb keeps in-frame clones, though not all of them. V, J and clone size derive from that table, while D and trimming were established from the DNA sequence. This sample carries some 19,000 clones, over 65% of them seen once, and the ten largest clones take approximately 28%. The V and J genes are TRBV11-2 and TRBJ1-1, with TRBD1 as a possible D gene (6 bases). The sequencing input was CD4+ T cells from blood buffy coats. The TCR was taken from a human donor in good health. CDR3 region: CASSLESRGKLNTEAFF. CDR3 DNA sequence: TGTGCCAGCAGCTTAGAATCGAGGGGGAAATTGAACACTGAAGCTTTCTTT.